The present entry profiles one TCR beta chain with its context. Its antigen is not known. Trimming stripped 8 bases from V and 3 bases from J, with 13 bases between. The CDR3 sequence is 13 residues long. Germline loops: CDR1 WSHSY, CDR2 SAAADI. These data belong to a study of cytomegalovirus exposure and HLA in healthy donors. All donors participated as healthy donors of bone marrow. Study observations and caveats: Near-uniform donor sequencing depth was presumed by presence/absence analyses.

Amplification used 60 Vbeta primers and 13 Jbeta primers. Here immunoSEQ multiplex PCR was the method, and the copy in TCRdb shows in-frame clones only, minus some. Of approximately 190,000 clones listed, around 85% are singletons. This chain uses TRBV10-2 with TRBJ1-1; no reliable D call. Source material: PBMCs. This clonotype originated in a man in his forties in good health and CMV-seropositive. In DNA, the CDR3 is TGCGCCAGCTACGGTTACCCGGACACTGAAGCTTTCTTT. This gives the protein CASYGYPDTEAFF.